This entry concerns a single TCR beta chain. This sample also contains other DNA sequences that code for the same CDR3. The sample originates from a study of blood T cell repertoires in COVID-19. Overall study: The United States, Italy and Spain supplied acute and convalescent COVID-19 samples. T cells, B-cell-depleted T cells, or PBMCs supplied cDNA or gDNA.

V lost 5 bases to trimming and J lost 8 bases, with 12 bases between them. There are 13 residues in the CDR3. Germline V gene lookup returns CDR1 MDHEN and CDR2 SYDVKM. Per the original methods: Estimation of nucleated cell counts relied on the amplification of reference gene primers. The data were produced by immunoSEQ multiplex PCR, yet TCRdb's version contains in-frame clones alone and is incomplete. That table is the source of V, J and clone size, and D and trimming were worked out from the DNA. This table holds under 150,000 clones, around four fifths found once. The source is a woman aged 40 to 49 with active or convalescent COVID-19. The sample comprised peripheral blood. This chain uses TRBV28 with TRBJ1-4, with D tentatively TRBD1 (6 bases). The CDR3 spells CASSPSGGEKLFF. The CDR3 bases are TGTGCCAGCAGTCCGTCTGGGGGCGAAAAACTGTTTTTT. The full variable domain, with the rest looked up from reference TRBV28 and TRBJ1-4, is DVKVTQSSRYLVKRTGEKVFLECVQDMDHENMFWYRQDPGLGLRLIYFSYDVKMKEKGDIPEGYSVSREKKERFSLILESASTNQTSMYLCASSPSGGEKLFFGSGTQLSVL.